This T cell receptor (beta chain) came from a study of neurological immune-mediated disorders. Findings and caveats of the study: In HTLV-1-associated myelopathy, TCR clonal expansion was greatest, whereas multiple sclerosis had the least, falling below healthy controls. The multiple sclerosis repertoire cluster had no clinical or MRI correlate.

TCRdb reprocessed the 5' RACE reads with MiXCR, giving one entry per CDR3 protein. Seen here are some 33,000 distinct CDR3 sequences, approximately 1.5% observed once, and the top ten hold about 10%. This clonotype has ten or more counts. What it binds is unknown. The germline V gene has CDR1 SGHTA and CDR2 FQGNSA. Deletions cut 3 bases from V and 2 bases from J, with 11 bases between. This CDR3 comprises 14 residues. Specimen: PBMCs. This TCR derives from a woman in her thirties with multiple sclerosis. The chain has TRBV7-2 and TRBJ2-7, with a weak D call TRBD2 (5 bases). The CDR3 DNA reads TGTGCCAGCAGCTTCCCCCAGACTACCTACGAGCAGTACTTC. Its protein product is CASSFPQTTYEQYF. Supplemented by reference TRBV7-2 and TRBJ2-7, the full variable domain reads GAGVSQSPSNKVTEKGKDVELRCDPISGHTALYWYRQSLGQGLEFLIYFQGNSAPDKSGLPSDRFSAERTGGSVSTLTIQRTQQEDSAVYLCASSFPQTTYEQYFGPGTRLTVT.